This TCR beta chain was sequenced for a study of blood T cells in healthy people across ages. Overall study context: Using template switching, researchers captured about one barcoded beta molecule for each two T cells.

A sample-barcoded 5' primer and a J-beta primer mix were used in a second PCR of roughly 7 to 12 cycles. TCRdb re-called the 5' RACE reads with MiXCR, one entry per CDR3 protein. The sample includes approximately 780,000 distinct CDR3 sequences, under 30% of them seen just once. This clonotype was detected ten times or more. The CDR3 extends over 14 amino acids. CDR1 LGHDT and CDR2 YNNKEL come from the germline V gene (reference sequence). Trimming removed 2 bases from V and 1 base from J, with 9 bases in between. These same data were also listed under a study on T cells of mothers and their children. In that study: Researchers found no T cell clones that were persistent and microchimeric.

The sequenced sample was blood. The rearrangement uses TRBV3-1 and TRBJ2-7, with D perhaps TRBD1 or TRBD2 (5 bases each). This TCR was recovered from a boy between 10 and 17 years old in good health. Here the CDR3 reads CASSQRDASYEQYF. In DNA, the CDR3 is TGTGCCAGCAGCCAACGGGACGCTTCCTACGAGCAGTACTTC.